The 24 T cell receptor beta chains below come from one sample, sequenced in a study of T cell repertoires in cytomegalovirus infection (dated by TCRdb to between 2018 and 2021). Their recognized antigens are unknown. Sequencing relied on an Illumina HiSeq 1500. The public reads were reprocessed in TCRdb via fastp at Q25 and MiXCR, keeping in-frame beta chains. Every distinct CDR3 protein forms one entry, paired with its most common genes and DNA. For this sample there are 650,000 to 900,000 distinct CDR3 sequences; 29% appear just once. Around 14% of the sample lies in the top ten. What the treatment or condition label conveys for this sample: in vitro stimulation with specific CMV peptide epitopes to enrich CMV-specific T cells. The sequenced sample was cultured CD8+ T cells from PBMCs, obtained from culture after CMV antigen stimulation. These receptor sequences come from a human donor in good health (CMV status not recorded). Some clones in this sample may be carry-over from other donors' samples.

This clonotype was counted a few times. V usage is TRBV5-5 and J usage is TRBJ1-4; 10 bases agree with TRBD1. The CDR3 is 20 residues long. The V segment lost 1 base and the J segment 5 bases; nucleotides outside the gene matches: 17. Germline V gene lookup returns CDR1 SGHKS and CDR2 YYEKEE (reference sequence). CDR3 sequence reads: CASSLFPPTGGGPSNEKLFF. The CDR3 nucleotides are TGTGCCAGCAGCTTGTTTCCCCCGACAGGGGGCGGACCGTCAAATGAAAAACTGTTTTTT.

The chain couples TRBV5-5 to TRBJ1-1; 10 bases map to TRBD1. V lost 3 bases to trimming and J lost 4 bases; unmatched junction nucleotides: 9. Germline V CDR1 and CDR2: SGHKS, YYEKEE (reference sequence). This CDR3 contains 16 residues. The CDR3 DNA reads as TGTGCCAGCAGCTCTCCGGGACAGGGGTTCGGCACTGAAGCTTTCTTT. Its translation is CASSSPGQGFGTEAFF.

J is TRBJ2-5 and V is TRBV7-9; D is uncertain. Germline V gene data show CDR1 as SEHNR and CDR2 as FQNEAQ (reference sequence). Deletions cut 5 bases from V and 9 bases from J, with 28 bases between. The CDR3 is made up of 17 amino acids. The CDR3 DNA sequence: TGTGCCAGCAGCGGCAGCTCGACGGCACCCGATTTAAGATCCCAGTACTTC. Translating it yields CASSGSSTAPDLRSQYF. The entire variable domain, with the rest obtained from reference TRBV7-9 and TRBJ2-5, is as follows: DTGVSQNPRHKITKRGQNVTFRCDPISEHNRLYWYRQTLGQGPEFLTYFQNEAQLEKSRLLSDRFSAERPKGSFSTLEIQRTEQGDSAMYLCASSGSSTAPDLRSQYFGPGTRLLVL.

This clonotype was recorded a few times. J is TRBJ2-1 and V is TRBV12-3 or TRBV12-4; D is unclear. V was pared by 2 bases and J by 5 bases, with 10 bases between. The CDR3 loop spans 14 amino acids. The CDR3 spells CASSLLLMDNEQFF. The CDR3 nucleotides read TGTGCCAGCAGTTTACTTCTAATGGACAATGAGCAGTTCTTC.

The sample holds a few counts of this clonotype. The rearrangement uses TRBV6-1 and TRBJ2-7; TRBD1 agrees at 8 bases. The V gene end was trimmed by 3 bases and the J gene end by 2 bases; junction bases not matched to a gene: 6. This CDR3 is built from 15 residues. CDR1 is MNHNS, CDR2 SASEGT, per germline. This CDR3 is CASSDGTGPTYEQYV. In DNA form, the CDR3 reads TGTGCCAGCAGTGATGGGACAGGCCCAACCTACGAGCAGTACGTC.

This clonotype was observed a few times. The rearrangement uses TRBV27 and TRBJ1-2; a possible D gene is TRBD1 (5 bases). V lost 4 bases and J 4 bases, leaving 13 bases between the germline ends. The V gene's germline CDR1 is MNHEY and CDR2 SMNVEV (reference sequence). The length of the CDR3 is 14 residues. In DNA form, the CDR3 reads TGTGCCAGCAGTTCGGGACCAAGGGTCTATGGCTACACCTTC. Encoded protein: CASSSGPRVYGYTF.

This clonotype was seen a few times. The rearrangement links TRBV6-5 to TRBJ1-2, with 7 bases aligning to TRBD1. The length of the CDR3 is 17 residues. Germline CDR1 is MNHEY and CDR2 is SVGAGI. After removal of 4 bases from V and 3 bases from J, the junction contained 14 bases not matched to a gene. CDR3 DNA: TGTGCCAGCAGTTTTGGCCGGGACAGTCCTCAACACTATGGCTACACCTTC. This encodes CASSFGRDSPQHYGYTF.

This clonotype appeared a few times. The rearrangement joins TRBV19 to TRBJ2-1; no clear D. This CDR3 comprises 16 residues. The germline V gene has CDR1 LNHDA and CDR2 SQIVND (reference sequence). V lost 7 bases and J 10 bases, leaving 26 bases between the germline ends. The CDR3 sequence: CASTTAFTGPFNEQFF. The CDR3, as DNA: TGTGCCAGTACCACAGCGTTTACGGGTCCTTTTAACGAGCAGTTCTTC. The full variable domain, completed using reference TRBV19 and TRBJ2-1, is DGGITQSPKYLFRKEGQNVTLSCEQNLNHDAMYWYRQDPGQGLRLIYYSQIVNDFQKGDIAEGYSVSREKKESFPLTVTSAQKNPTAFYLCASTTAFTGPFNEQFFGPGTRLTVL.

This clonotype was counted ten times or more. This chain connects TRBV12-3 or TRBV12-4 to TRBJ1-5, with no clear D. Trimming cost V 1 base and J 1 base, with 11 bases left between them. The CDR3 contains 16 residues. The CDR3 nucleotides are TGTGCCAGCAGTTTAGGGAGCCCACGGAGCAATCAGCCCCAGCATTTT. It yields the protein CASSLGSPRSNQPQHF.

This rearrangement joins TRBV7-2 to TRBJ1-5; 8 bases are shared with TRBD1. CDR1 and CDR2 (germline): SGHTA, FQGNSA. This CDR3 has 17 residues. Unmatched junction bases numbered 8, after V lost 4 bases and J lost 0 bases. The CDR3 here is CASSWTGTPGSNQPQHF. The CDR3 DNA reads TGTGCCAGCAGCTGGACAGGGACCCCGGGTAGCAATCAGCCCCAGCATTTT.

The V gene is TRBV5-1, the J gene TRBJ1-1; D remains ambiguous. Per germline, CDR1 SGHRS and CDR2 YFSETQ. Trimming left V 3 bases short and J 8 bases short, with 11 bases between. The CDR3 consists of 12 residues. CDR3 residues: CASSSTRSEAFF. CDR3 nucleotides: TGCGCCAGCAGCTCCACCAGGTCGGAAGCTTTCTTT.

The chain employs TRBV7-9 and TRBJ2-1; D is possibly TRBD2 (6 bases). CDR3 size: 13 residues. V was shortened by 7 bases and J by 7 bases, with 14 bases between the two germline ends. Germline CDR1 is SEHNR and CDR2 is FQNEAQ (reference sequence). CDR3 sequence (DNA): TGTGCCAGCACTCCAATCCGGGGGAATGAGCAGTTCTTC. It translates to CASTPIRGNEQFF.

This clonotype was seen repeatedly, ten times or more. The gene calls are TRBV12-3 or TRBV12-4 and TRBJ2-3; 9 positions agree with TRBD2. The CDR3 consists of 19 residues. With 3 bases clipped from V and 0 bases from J, the junction kept 13 bases outside the gene matches. The CDR3 protein is CASSFTLSGTSTSTDTQYF. The CDR3, as DNA: TGTGCCAGCAGTTTCACACTCTCCGGGACTAGCACTAGCACAGATACGCAGTATTTT.

The chain joins TRBV9 to TRBJ2-5; TRBD1 agrees at 8 bases. Trimming at V came to 4 bases and at J to 7 bases, leaving 12 bases not matched to a gene. The CDR3 has 15 residues. Germline V lookup: CDR1 SGDLS, CDR2 YYNGEE. The DNA of the CDR3 is TGTGCCAGCAGCACGGGACAGGAGGACCCCGGGACCCAGTACTTC. Translated: CASSTGQEDPGTQYF.

This clonotype was recorded at least ten times. The V call is TRBV7-8, the J call TRBJ1-5; 11 nucleotides line up with TRBD1. The germline gives CDR1 SGHVS, CDR2 FQNEAQ. V lost 6 bases and J lost 2; bases outside the gene matches: 6. This CDR3 is built from 16 residues. The CDR3 DNA reads TGTGCCAGCAGTCTGGGGACAGGGGGAGGCAATCAGCCCCAGCATTTT. This sequence encodes CASSLGTGGGNQPQHF. The full variable domain, its missing parts supplied by reference TRBV7-8 and TRBJ1-5, is GAGVSQSPRYKVAKRGQDVALRCDPISGHVSLFWYQQALGQGPEFLTYFQNEAQLDKSGLPSDRFFAERPEGSVSTLKIQRTQQEDSAVYLCASSLGTGGGNQPQHFGDGTRLSIL.

This clonotype was seen more than once but under ten times. The chain uses TRBV7-6 and TRBJ1-2; D gene unclear. Trimming cost V 2 bases and J 3 bases, with 16 bases left between them. The CDR3 consists of 16 residues. Per the germline V gene, CDR1 is SGHVS and CDR2 is FNYEAQ. The CDR3 DNA reads TGTGCCAGCAGCTTATTGGAGACACTATTCTACTATGGCTACACCTTC. Protein product: CASSLLETLFYYGYTF.

J is TRBJ2-5 and V is TRBV25-1, with D possibly TRBD1 on 6 matching bases. The ends were cut back, 3 bases at V and 0 bases at J, with 17 bases in the middle. The CDR3 is made up of 17 amino acids. The germline gives CDR1 MGHDK, CDR2 SYGVNS. This chain's CDR3 is CASSDPGARLYQETQYF. The CDR3 DNA follows: TGTGCCAGCAGTGACCCAGGGGCCCGCCTTTACCAAGAGACCCAGTACTTC.

This clonotype was seen many times. The rearrangement links TRBV11-2 to TRBJ2-1; TRBD1 aligns across 10 bases. CDR3 length: 14 residues. V gave up 4 bases and J gave up 6 bases; unmatched junction bases: 3. CDR1 SGHAT and CDR2 FQNNGV come from the germline V gene. The CDR3 nucleotides are TGTGCCAGCAGCTGGGGACAGGGGAGCAATGAGCAGTTCTTC. This gives the protein CASSWGQGSNEQFF.

This clonotype showed up many times. V and J are TRBV7-8 and TRBJ1-4; no clear D gene. Trimming shortened V by 5 bases and J by 6 bases, and 19 bases separated the two germline ends. Germline CDR1 is SGHVS and CDR2 is FQNEAQ. The CDR3 has 16 residues. The chain's CDR3 is CASSESGVPLDEKLFF. The DNA of the CDR3 is TGTGCCAGCAGCGAATCAGGCGTCCCCTTGGATGAAAAACTGTTTTTT.

The rearrangement links TRBV7-9 to TRBJ2-1; tentatively, D is TRBD1 or TRBD2 (5 bases each). The germline gives CDR1 SEHNR, CDR2 FQNEAQ (reference sequence). Trimming removed 6 bases at V and 5 bases at J, with 14 bases between. This CDR3 comprises 14 residues. CDR3 in amino acids: CASSSSGTNNEQFF. The CDR3 nucleotides are TGTGCCAGCAGTTCCTCCGGGACCAACAATGAGCAGTTCTTC.

The chain employs TRBV19 and TRBJ2-1; 8 nucleotides line up with TRBD1. V lost 5 bases, J lost 3 bases, and 9 bases stayed unmatched. The length of the CDR3 is 16 residues. The V gene's germline CDR1 is LNHDA and CDR2 SQIVND (reference sequence). CDR3 sequence: CASSPWTGSDYNEQFF. DNA for the CDR3: TGTGCCAGTAGTCCTTGGACAGGGAGCGACTACAATGAGCAGTTCTTC.

There are a few counts of this clonotype. The rearrangement joins TRBV11-2 to TRBJ2-1; TRBD1 might be the D (5 bases). Trimming removed 1 base from V and 5 bases from J, with 18 bases in between. Germline lookup yields CDR1 SGHAT and CDR2 FQNNGV. This CDR3 comprises 17 residues. In DNA form, the CDR3 reads TGTGCCAGCAGCTTAGCCCCTCAGGGAAGATACAACAATGAGCAGTTCTTC. Protein sequence: CASSLAPQGRYNNEQFF. Looking up the rest from reference TRBV11-2 and TRBJ2-1 gives the full variable domain: EAGVAQSPRYKIIEKRQSVAFWCNPISGHATLYWYQQILGQGPKLLIQFQNNGVVDDSQLPKDRFSAERLKGVDSTLKIQPAKLEDSAVYLCASSLAPQGRYNNEQFFGPGTRLTVL.

This clonotype has a handful of counts. The rearrangement joins TRBV27 to TRBJ1-6; the D is unclear. The CDR3 has 15 amino acids. V dropped 2 bases and J dropped 4 bases, with 9 bases sitting between them. CDR1 MNHEY and CDR2 SMNVEV come from the germline V gene (reference sequence). The CDR3 DNA is TGTGCCAGCAGTTTAGAGGGTAGTTATAATTCACCCCTCCACTTT. It specifies CASSLEGSYNSPLHF.

This clonotype was found many times. The V gene is TRBV7-6, the J gene TRBJ2-7; TRBD2 might be the D (6 bases). Germline values: CDR1 SGHVS, CDR2 FNYEAQ. This CDR3 has 15 amino acids. V was clipped by 1 base and J by 0 bases, with 10 bases between them. The CDR3 here is CASSLDGTGSYEQYF. CDR3 nucleotide sequence: TGTGCCAGCAGCTTAGACGGGACTGGCTCCTACGAGCAGTACTTC.